These 26 T cell receptor beta chains originate from one sample sequenced in a study of T cell responses to AZD1222 COVID-19 vaccine. The protocol was immunoSEQ multiplex PCR, while the TCRdb copy is restricted to in-frame clones and leaves out a portion. The sample gives 100,000 to 150,000 clones, more than 75% of which show up once; about 9.4% is in the top ten. The source was peripheral blood, collected on day 0 of AZD1222 vaccination. The receptors stem from an adult in good health.

The chain uses TRBV19 and TRBJ2-1; TRBD2 might be the D (7 bases). The CDR3 has 15 amino acids. The V end lost 10 bases, the J end lost 12 bases, and 28 bases lay between the germline ends. Germline V gene lookup returns CDR1 LNHDA and CDR2 SQIVND (reference sequence). The CDR3 loop reads CATETERGRGMGQFF. DNA of the CDR3: TGTGCCACCGAAACTGAACGTGGGAGGGGGATGGGGCAGTTCTTC.

This CDR3 reads CASSQGGLAKNIQYF. The CDR3 DNA sequence: TGTGCCAGCAGCCAAGGGGGACTAGCCAAAAACATTCAGTACTTC. The chain combines TRBV4-2 with TRBJ2-4; tentatively, D is TRBD2 (6 bases). The CDR3 extends over 15 amino acids. Per germline, CDR1 LGHNA and CDR2 YNFKEQ. V was pared by 1 base and J by 0 bases, with 7 bases between.

The V gene is TRBV9, the J gene TRBJ2-3; 9 bases line up with TRBD2. V was pared by 1 base and J by 2 bases, with 2 bases of the junction left unmatched. The CDR3 consists of 15 residues. The germline V gene has CDR1 SGDLS and CDR2 YYNGEE. The CDR3 DNA sequence: TGTGCCAGCAGCGTAATAGCGGGAGCCACAGATACGCAGTATTTT. Its translation: CASSVIAGATDTQYF.

The chain joins TRBV24-1 to TRBJ1-4, with 8 positions matching TRBD1. The CDR3 totals 15 residues. Trimming cost V 4 bases and J 8 bases; bases outside gene matches: 8. Per the germline V gene, CDR1 is KGHDR and CDR2 is SFDVKD. The CDR3 bases are TGTGCCACCAGTGACCCGGGACAGGCTGGGGAAAAACTGTTTTTT. It specifies CATSDPGQAGEKLFF.

CDR3 amino acids: CASSFGQPSSGNTIYF. CDR3 sequence (DNA): TGTGCCAGCAGCTTTGGACAGCCAAGCTCTGGAAACACCATATATTTT. The chain combines TRBV7-9 with TRBJ1-3, with a weak D call TRBD1 (6 bases). V lost 3 bases and J 0 bases, leaving 12 bases between the germline ends. Germline V gene data show CDR1 as SEHNR and CDR2 as FQNEAQ (reference sequence). This CDR3 is built from 16 residues.

The CDR3, as DNA: TGCGCCAGCAGCCCCGGGGGGGGGACCGCTTCTGGAAACACCATATATTTT. Its protein is CASSPGGGTASGNTIYF. The rearrangement uses TRBV5-1 and TRBJ1-3, with D tentatively TRBD1 (5 bases). Trimming cost V 4 bases and J 1 base, with 18 bases left between them. This CDR3 is built from 17 residues. Germline V CDR1 and CDR2: SGHRS, YFSETQ.

The chain has TRBV6-1 and TRBJ1-2; D possibly corresponds to TRBD1 (5 bases). The CDR3 spans 13 residues. Germline CDR1 is MNHNS and CDR2 is SASEGT. Trimming stripped 1 base from V and 4 bases from J, with 7 bases between. The CDR3 DNA sequence: TGTGCCAGCAGTGAAGGGAGGGGCTATGGCTACACCTTC. Its protein product is CASSEGRGYGYTF.

The V and J genes are TRBV19 and TRBJ2-7; TRBD1 is a possible D gene (5 bases). Germline V lookup: CDR1 LNHDA, CDR2 SQIVND (reference sequence). The CDR3 consists of 13 residues. The ends were cut back, 5 bases at V and 8 bases at J, with 16 bases in the middle. CDR3: CASSLSLQDQQYF. The CDR3 nucleotides read TGTGCCAGTAGTTTATCGTTACAGGACCAGCAGTACTTC. The whole variable domain, remainder taken from reference TRBV19 and TRBJ2-7, is DGGITQSPKYLFRKEGQNVTLSCEQNLNHDAMYWYRQDPGQGLRLIYYSQIVNDFQKGDIAEGYSVSREKKESFPLTVTSAQKNPTAFYLCASSLSLQDQQYFGPGTRLTVT.

This clone was observed once. This chain uses TRBV7-9 with TRBJ1-5, with TRBD1 as a possible D gene (5 bases). CDR1 is SEHNR, CDR2 FQNEAQ, per germline (reference sequence). The V end was cut by 4 bases, the J end by 6 bases, with 10 bases between. The CDR3 extends over 13 amino acids. The CDR3 spells CASSSGVGQPQHF. In nucleotides, the CDR3 is TGTGCCAGCAGCTCGGGGGTAGGTCAGCCCCAGCATTTT.

This clone was recorded once. This chain joins TRBV7-2 and TRBJ1-1; D gene uncertain. Germline V gives CDR1 SGHTA, CDR2 FQGNSA. This CDR3 region has 13 residues. The V end was cut by 2 bases, the J end by 0 bases, with 4 bases between. The CDR3 DNA follows: TGTGCCAGCAGCTTATATATGAACACTGAAGCTTTCTTT. Translating gives CASSLYMNTEAFF.

The V call is TRBV7-2, the J call TRBJ2-7; D uncertain. The ends were cut back, 5 bases at V and 5 bases at J, with 16 bases in the middle. The length of the CDR3 is 14 residues. Per the germline V gene, CDR1 is SGHTA and CDR2 is FQGNSA. CDR3 region: CASSPYAGEDEQYF. DNA of the CDR3: TGTGCCAGCAGCCCATACGCTGGTGAGGACGAGCAGTACTTC.

The chain carries TRBV12-5 and TRBJ1-3, with TRBD1 matching 8 bases. With V trimmed by 2 bases and J by 4 bases, 13 bases remained unmatched. CDR1 LGHNT and CDR2 FRNRAP come from the germline V gene. This CDR3 has 18 residues. CDR3 sequence (DNA): TGTGCTAGTGGTTTGCCGCCAGAACAGGGGGTCTCCGGAAACACCATATATTTT. It translates to CASGLPPEQGVSGNTIYF.

The J gene is TRBJ1-1, the V gene TRBV18, with D perhaps TRBD1 (5 bases). The CDR3 totals 16 residues. Germline V gene data show CDR1 as KGHSH and CDR2 as LQKENI. Trimming left V 3 bases short and J 1 base short, with 15 bases between. The DNA for the CDR3 is TGTGCCAGCTCACCGGAGCGGGTGCAGGGGAACACTGAAGCTTTCTTT. It yields the protein CASSPERVQGNTEAFF. Variable domain in full (rest from reference TRBV18 and TRBJ1-1): NAGVMQNPRHLVRRRGQEARLRCSPMKGHSHVYWYRQLPEEGLKFMVYLQKENIIDESGMPKERFSAEFPKEGPSILRIQQVVRGDSAAYFCASSPERVQGNTEAFFGQGTRLTVV.

The rearrangement links TRBV29-1 to TRBJ2-3; 11 bases line up with TRBD2. Germline loops: CDR1 SQVTM, CDR2 ANQGSEA. Germline trimming cut 7 bases from V and 4 bases from J; bases unmatched to any gene: 4. This CDR3 region has 13 residues. The CDR3 DNA follows: TGCAGCGGGCTAGCGGGAGGCTCAGATACGCAGTATTTT. This encodes CSGLAGGSDTQYF.

V usage is TRBV7-2 and J usage is TRBJ2-1, with D uncertain. The CDR3 totals 12 residues. Germline-derived CDR1 and CDR2 are SGHTA and FQGNSA. Trimming cost V 1 base and J 7 bases, with 5 bases left between them. The CDR3 DNA reads TGTGCCAGCAGCTTAGAGTTTAATGAGCAGTTCTTC. Translation gives CASSLEFNEQFF.

The J gene is TRBJ1-2, the V gene TRBV10-3; possible D gene TRBD1, 6 bases. CDR3 size: 14 residues. V shed 3 bases and J shed 2 bases, with 10 bases lying between them. The germline gives CDR1 ENHRY, CDR2 SYGVKD. The CDR3 DNA sequence: TGTGCCATCAGTGACGAGCAGGGGAACTATGGCTACACCTTC. Translated, it gives CAISDEQGNYGYTF.

This chain links TRBV7-3 with TRBJ2-2; a possible D gene is TRBD1 (6 bases). Germline V gene lookup returns CDR1 SGHTA and CDR2 FQGTGA. This CDR3 has 14 residues. V gave up 5 bases and J gave up 3 bases, with 10 bases separating them. This CDR3 reads CASSRGGDTGELFF. In DNA form, the CDR3 reads TGTGCCAGCAGCCGAGGGGGAGACACCGGGGAGCTGTTTTTT.

In this sample, this clone turned up once. The CDR3 sequence: CASSFNRGIRGTEAFF. DNA for the CDR3: TGTGCCAGCAGTTTTAACAGGGGGATACGGGGGACTGAAGCTTTCTTT. The chain joins TRBV27 to TRBJ1-1; TRBD1 aligns across 8 bases. Per the germline V gene, CDR1 is MNHEY and CDR2 is SMNVEV (reference sequence). The CDR3 spans 16 residues. Germline trimming cut 3 bases from V and 5 bases from J; bases unmatched to any gene: 11.

The chain has TRBV10-1 and TRBJ2-5, with D perhaps TRBD1 (6 bases). This CDR3 is built from 15 residues. Deletions cut 2 bases from V and 1 base from J, with 11 bases between. Germline V gene data show CDR1 as WNHNN and CDR2 as SYGVQD (reference sequence). The CDR3 DNA reads TGCGCCAGCAGTGAGGGGACAAGGGCCCAAGAGACCCAGTACTTC. This gives the protein CASSEGTRAQETQYF.

CDR3 amino acids: CASSSGQSYGYTF. Here the CDR3 DNA reads TGTGCCAGCAGCTCGGGACAGAGCTATGGCTACACCTTC. The V and J genes are TRBV6-2 or TRBV6-3 and TRBJ1-2; TRBD1 matches 7 bases. Germline CDR1 and CDR2: MNHEY and SVGEGT. The CDR3 covers 13 residues. V lost 6 bases, J lost 4 bases, and 5 bases stayed unmatched.

V is TRBV6-5 and J is TRBJ2-2; either TRBD1 or TRBD2 may fit D (5 bases each). Trimming pared 1 base from V and 5 bases from J, leaving 11 bases between. The CDR3 is made up of 15 amino acids. Germline V lookup: CDR1 MNHEY, CDR2 SVGAGI. The CDR3 here is CASSYFGASTGELFF. In DNA form, the CDR3 reads TGTGCCAGCAGTTACTTCGGGGCATCGACCGGGGAGCTGTTTTTT.

In the case of this clone: A read error may produce the germline difference seen at one junction end. The chain recombines TRBV2 with TRBJ2-7; the match to TRBD2 covers 12 bases. The CDR3 length is 15 residues. Per germline, CDR1 SNHLY and CDR2 FYNNEI. CDR3 region: CASSPRTSGAPDRGF. As DNA, the CDR3 is TGTGCCAGCAGTCCCAGGACTAGCGGGGCGCCCGATAGGGGCTTC.

The chain has TRBV4-2 and TRBJ2-3, with D unclear. The CDR3 sequence is 14 residues long. The germline V gene has CDR1 LGHNA and CDR2 YNFKEQ. Trimming cost V 1 base and J 4 bases, with 9 bases left between them. The CDR3 nucleotides are TGTGCCAGCAGCCAAGTGTTGGACGCAGATACGCAGTATTTT. Encoded protein: CASSQVLDADTQYF.

This CDR3 reads CASSLDGSPEQFF. CDR3 nucleotide sequence: TGTGCCAGTAGTCTCGACGGCTCCCCCGAGCAGTTCTTC. This rearrangement joins TRBV19 to TRBJ2-1; D unclear. Trimming pared 5 bases from V and 10 bases from J, leaving 15 bases between. There are 13 residues in the CDR3. The V gene's germline CDR1 is LNHDA and CDR2 SQIVND (reference sequence).

This chain links TRBV27 with TRBJ2-1, with D unresolved. CDR1 and CDR2 (germline): MNHEY, SMNVEV (reference sequence). CDR3 length: 14 residues. Trimming shortened V by 2 bases and J by 5 bases, and 10 bases separated the two germline ends. CDR3 sequence (DNA): TGTGCCAGCAGTTTAGTAGGTAACCACAATGAGCAGTTCTTC. Residues: CASSLVGNHNEQFF.

The chain recombines TRBV3-1 (or the pseudogene TRBV3-2) with TRBJ2-1; 7 bases map to TRBD2. CDR3 size: 16 residues. V shed 5 bases, J shed 0 bases, and the junction held 7 bases outside the gene matches. Germline loops: CDR1 LGHDT, CDR2 YNNKEL (reference sequence). The CDR3 DNA reads as TGTGCCAGCAGCTTCCGCGGGGGAAGCTCCTACAATGAGCAGTTCTTC. Translated, it gives CASSFRGGSSYNEQFF.